The 23 T cell receptor beta chains in this list originate from one sample, sequenced in a study of Tregs in tolerant kidney transplant recipients. Sequencing used immunoSEQ multiplex PCR; TCRdb keeps in-frame clones, though not all of them. Its table lists 30,000 or so clones. Specimen: CD8+ T cells from blood, collected before the transplant. These receptors were obtained from a human donor who received a combined kidney and bone marrow transplant.

In regard to this clone: The DNA ends 3 residues before the CDR3 does, and the rest of the CDR3 is filled in from the germline J gene. The chain is built from TRBV29-1 and TRBJ1-3, with D tentatively TRBD1 (5 bases). Germline CDR1 reads SQVTM; CDR2 reads ANQGSEA. The CDR3 length is 13 residues. V gave up 4 bases and J gave up 2 bases, with 9 bases separating them. The DNA read from the CDR3 is TGCAGCGTTGGCGGGGGGGCTGGAAACACC. This gives the protein CSVGGGAGNT. The complete CDR3 protein is CSVGGGAGNTIYF.

With regard to this clone: The read comes to an end 3 residues before the CDR3 does, leaving the germline J gene to fill in the end. The rearrangement links TRBV5-1 to TRBJ1-2; no clear D. Trimming removed 10 bases at V and 6 bases at J, with 16 bases between. Germline values: CDR1 SGHRS, CDR2 YFSETQ. The length of the CDR3 is 12 residues. The CDR3 spells CACFNRGDGYTF. Incomplete CDR3 DNA: TGCGCCTGCTTCAACCGGGGTGATGGC.

A word on this clone: The missing CDR3 end, 3 residues past where the read stops, is filled in from the germline J gene. V gene TRBV5-4 combines with J gene TRBJ2-1, with TRBD2 identical over 12 bases. Germline V gene sequence: CDR1 SGHNT, CDR2 YYREEE (reference sequence). The length of the CDR3 is 16 residues. Germline trimming cut 0 bases from V and 6 bases from J; bases unmatched to any gene: 4. The sequenced part of the CDR3 DNA is TGTGCCAGCAGCTTGGAATCTAGCGGGAGGGGCAATGAG. It translates to CASSLESSGRGNE. The entire CDR3 sequence reads CASSLESSGRGNEQFF.

On this clone: The missing CDR3 end, 3 residues past where the read stops, is filled in from the germline J gene. V and J are TRBV19 and TRBJ2-5; 8 nucleotides agree with TRBD1. CDR1 LNHDA and CDR2 SQIVND come from the germline V gene (reference sequence). The CDR3 has 15 residues. The J segment lost 5 bases and the V segment lost 5 bases, leaving 10 bases of the junction unmatched. The covered CDR3 bases are TGTGCCAGTAGTCCGCGGACAGGGTGGGACGAGACC. This sequence encodes CASSPRTGWDET. The complete CDR3 sequence is CASSPRTGWDETQYF.

As for this clone: Read data end 3 residues before the CDR3 end; the end is taken from the germline J gene. V and J are TRBV28 and TRBJ1-1, with D unclear. This CDR3 has 13 residues. Trimming shortened V by 3 bases and J by 1 base, and 6 bases separated the two germline ends. Germline V gene data show CDR1 as MDHEN and CDR2 as SYDVKM. CDR3 region: CASSFRGNTEAFF. CDR3 DNA (partial): TGTGCCAGCAGTTTTCGGGGGAACACTGAA. Supplemented by reference TRBV28 and TRBJ1-1, the full variable domain reads DVKVTQSSRYLVKRTGEKVFLECVQDMDHENMFWYRQDPGLGLRLIYFSYDVKMKEKGDIPEGYSVSREKKERFSLILESASTNQTSMYLCASSFRGNTEAFFGQGTRLTVV.

Note on this clone: Read data end 3 residues before the CDR3 end; the end is taken from the germline J gene. V usage is TRBV20-1 and J usage is TRBJ1-5; TRBD1 aligns across 8 bases. Germline-derived CDR1 and CDR2 are DFQATT and SNEGSKA (reference sequence). The trim removed 2 bases at V and 2 bases at J, leaving 11 bases unmatched. This CDR3 spans 17 amino acids. The CDR3 protein is CSARFRGQIYGNQPQHF. Partial CDR3 DNA: TGCAGTGCTAGATTCAGGGGGCAGATATATGGCAATCAGCCC.

Details on this clone: The CDR3 end is not reached by the read, which stops 3 residues before it; the germline J gene fills it in. The V and J genes are TRBV20-1 and TRBJ2-5, with 9 bases matching TRBD2. The CDR3 runs to 16 residues. The germline CDR1 and CDR2 sequences are DFQATT and SNEGSKA (reference sequence). Trimming removed 2 bases from V and 5 bases from J; junction bases left unmatched: 12. This CDR3 is CSARLPGVAGVETQYF. The DNA read from the CDR3 is TGCAGTGCTAGACTCCCGGGGGTAGCGGGAGTGGAGACC.

For this clone: The CDR3 extends 3 residues past the end of the read, so its final part is completed from the germline J gene. The genes are TRBV20-1 and TRBJ2-4; a weak D match, TRBD2 (6 bases). Looked up from germline, CDR1 is DFQATT and CDR2 is SNEGSKA (reference sequence). V dropped 1 base and J dropped 3 bases, with 25 bases sitting between them. This CDR3 comprises 19 residues. The CDR3 region is CSARVPAYTGGLVKNIQYF. CDR3 bases read: TGCAGTGCTAGAGTCCCCGCCTATACAGGAGGGTTGGTCAAAAACATT.

The DNA read from the CDR3 is TGCAGTGCGAGACCCTACGGGGGGAGGAACTACGAG. Its protein product is CSARPYGGRNYE. The entire CDR3 protein is CSARPYGGRNYEQYF. This chain links TRBV20-1 with TRBJ2-7, with 7 bases matching TRBD2. The read terminates 3 residues ahead of where the CDR3 ends, so the germline J gene completes it. CDR3 length: 15 amino acids. With V trimmed by 6 bases and J by 3 bases, 14 bases remained unmatched. Looked up from germline, CDR1 is DFQATT and CDR2 is SNEGSKA (reference sequence).

With respect to this clone: The CDR3 end falls 3 residues outside the read, so it is completed with the germline J gene. The rearrangement links TRBV5-8 to TRBJ2-4, with D possibly called TRBD1 or TRBD2 (5 bases each). Trimming pared 4 bases from V and 1 base from J, leaving 9 bases between. The CDR3 is 14 amino acids. Per germline, CDR1 SGHTS and CDR2 YDEGEE. The sequenced part of the CDR3 DNA is TGTGCCAGCAGCCTCGAGGGGGCCAAAAACATT. Translated, it gives CASSLEGAKNI. The full-length CDR3 reads as CASSLEGAKNIQYF.

With respect to this clone: The read ends 3 residues shy of where the CDR3 ends; the end is completed using the germline J gene. The rearrangement uses TRBV7-2 and TRBJ2-1; 8 positions match TRBD2. From germline, CDR1 is SGHTA and CDR2 FQGNSA. V was clipped by 5 bases and J by 2 bases; unmatched bases: 5. This CDR3 has 15 amino acids. The CDR3 here is CASSRTSQTYNEQFF. CDR3 DNA, as far as it was read: TGTGCCAGCAGCAGGACTAGCCAGACCTACAATGAG.

About this clone itself: The sequenced fragment ends 3 residues before the CDR3 boundary, so the rest is inferred from the germline J gene. The J gene is TRBJ2-7, the V gene TRBV2; 10 bases fit TRBD1. CDR1 is SNHLY and CDR2 is FYNNEI in the germline V gene. The CDR3 contains 14 residues. V trimming: 5 bases; J trimming: 6 bases; junction bases outside the gene matches: 7. CDR3 sequence: CASSFRTGGFEQYF. The part of the CDR3 DNA that was read is TGTGCCAGCAGTTTCCGGACAGGGGGGTTCGAG.

Note on this clone: Coverage ceases 3 residues before the CDR3 finishes, and the germline J gene fills in the end. This chain uses TRBV20-1 with TRBJ2-7; a weak D match, TRBD2 (6 bases). Deletions cut 3 bases from V and 5 bases from J, with 20 bases between. The CDR3 totals 15 residues. Per the germline V gene, CDR1 is DFQATT and CDR2 is SNEGSKA (reference sequence). The sequenced CDR3 bases are TGCAGTGCTAGTGCTACCGGGACTCGGCGGGACGAG. Translation gives CSASATGTRRDE. The complete CDR3 protein is CSASATGTRRDEQYF.

A word on this clone: The read terminates 3 residues ahead of where the CDR3 ends, so the germline J gene completes it. The chain couples TRBV19 to TRBJ2-7, with D possibly TRBD1 on 5 matching bases. There are 12 residues in the CDR3. V was clipped by 6 bases and J by 5 bases, with 11 bases between them. CDR1 and CDR2 from the germline V gene are LNHDA and SQIVND (reference sequence). The CDR3 loop is CASREGVDEQYF. The CDR3 bases that were read are TGTGCCAGTAGGGAAGGGGTTGACGAG.

Concerning this clone itself: The read gets to within 3 residues of the CDR3 end, and the germline J gene fills in the rest. The rearrangement uses TRBV20-1 and TRBJ1-2, with TRBD1 as a possible D gene (5 bases). Germline values: CDR1 DFQATT, CDR2 SNEGSKA (reference sequence). V was clipped by 1 base and J by 5 bases, with 23 bases between them. This CDR3 contains 17 residues. The DNA read from the CDR3 is TGCAGTGCTAGAGGGGGGGAGGGGCACAGAAATCTTTATGGC. It specifies CSARGGEGHRNLYG. The full CDR3 protein is CSARGGEGHRNLYGYTF.

Note on this clone: The DNA ends 3 residues before the CDR3 does, and the rest of the CDR3 is filled in from the germline J gene. The V gene is TRBV29-1, the J gene TRBJ2-7; TRBD2 matches 9 bases. Germline CDR1 reads SQVTM; CDR2 reads ANQGSEA. J gave up 3 bases and V 2 bases, and 2 bases lay outside the gene matches. The CDR3 is made up of 13 amino acids. CDR3 DNA (partial): TGCAGCGTTGAACTAGCGGGGAACTACGAG. Translation: CSVELAGNYE. The CDR3 reads in full as CSVELAGNYEQYF.

Turning to this clone: Read sequence stops 3 residues before the CDR3 end, and the germline J gene provides the missing end. The chain combines TRBV10-3 with TRBJ2-4, with TRBD2 identical over 10 bases. Germline CDR1 ENHRY, CDR2 SYGVKD. This CDR3 is built from 16 residues. J was trimmed by 1 base and V by 6 bases; bases with no gene match: 6. The CDR3 loop is CAISQTSGYAKNIQYF. Incomplete CDR3 DNA: TGTGCCATCAGCCAGACTAGCGGGTACGCCAAAAACATT.

As for this clone: Read sequence stops 3 residues before the CDR3 end, and the germline J gene provides the missing end. The J gene is TRBJ1-1, the V gene TRBV29-1; D remains ambiguous. The germline CDR1 and CDR2 sequences are SQVTM and ANQGSEA. The CDR3 consists of 10 residues. Partial CDR3 DNA: TGCAGCGTCGTGGTCGGGGAA. Translated: CSVVVGE. The complete CDR3 sequence is CSVVVGEAFF.

A remark on this clone: The missing CDR3 end, 3 residues past where the read stops, is filled in from the germline J gene. The chain is built from TRBV18 and TRBJ2-2; tentative D call: TRBD1 (6 bases). Germline CDR1 reads KGHSH; CDR2 reads LQKENI. The ends were cut back, 2 bases at V and 1 base at J, with 11 bases in the middle. The CDR3 spans 16 residues. CDR3 bases read: TGTGCCAGCTCACCAGGGGCAGGGGAGAACACCGGGGAG. Protein: CASSPGAGENTGE. The full CDR3 is CASSPGAGENTGELFF.

Worth noting for this clone: Read coverage stops 3 residues before the CDR3 terminus; the germline J gene supplies the remainder. V is TRBV5-1 and J is TRBJ2-2, with D maybe TRBD2 (6 bases). From germline, CDR1 is SGHRS and CDR2 YFSETQ. Trimming left V 7 bases short and J 1 base short, with 11 bases between. The CDR3 runs 14 residues. Incomplete CDR3 DNA: TGCGCCAGCGGCGGGGATCTGAACACCGGGGAG. Its translation is CASGGDLNTGE. The CDR3 as a whole reads CASGGDLNTGELFF. Full variable domain (rest looked up from reference TRBV5-1 and TRBJ2-2): KAGVTQTPRYLIKTRGQQVTLSCSPISGHRSVSWYQQTPGQGLQFLFEYFSETQRNKGNFPGRFSGRQFSNSRSEMNVSTLELGDSALYLCASGGDLNTGELFFGEGSRLTVL.

With regard to this clone: The CDR3 end is not reached by the read, which stops 3 residues before it; the germline J gene fills it in. This chain joins TRBV6-2 or TRBV6-3 and TRBJ2-5, with 8 bases fitting TRBD2. CDR3 length: 14 amino acids. Germline V gene lookup returns CDR1 MNHEY and CDR2 SVGEGT. Trimming cost V 6 bases and J 2 bases; bases outside gene matches: 5. CDR3 in amino acids: CASRRAGGQETQYF. The DNA read from the CDR3 is TGTGCCAGCAGGAGGGCGGGAGGACAAGAGACC.

Points on this clone: Mismatch with germline at one junction end may stem from a read error. The DNA ends 3 residues before the CDR3 does, and the rest of the CDR3 is filled in from the germline J gene. This sequence joins TRBV4-2 and TRBJ2-7; possibly TRBD1 for D (5 bases). Germline CDR1 LGHNA, CDR2 YNFKEQ. CDR3 length: 15 residues. CDR3 region: CASSQAPQGAYEQYF. The covered CDR3 bases are TGCGCCAGCAGCCAAGCCCCCCAGGGTGCCTACGAG.

Comment on this clone: The read ends 3 residues shy of where the CDR3 ends; the end is completed using the germline J gene. This chain connects TRBV29-1 to TRBJ2-1; D unresolved. V lost 2 bases and J 0 bases, leaving 5 bases between the germline ends. Germline V gene sequence: CDR1 SQVTM, CDR2 ANQGSEA. The CDR3 runs 13 residues. Partial CDR3 DNA: TGCAGCGTTGAATCCAGCTCCTACAATGAG. Protein product: CSVESSSYNE. The complete CDR3 protein is CSVESSSYNEQFF.